This T cell receptor beta chain was recorded in a study of T cell responses to AZD1222 COVID-19 vaccine. Whole-study context: Doses given second, at about 4 or about 12 weeks, were pooled.

Comments on this clone: Its specificity is unknown.

Assay: immunoSEQ multiplex PCR; the TCRdb copy retains only in-frame clones and omits some. The data contain around 130,000 clones, 80% to 90% of them singletons. The length of the CDR3 is 14 residues. Germline V gives CDR1 KGHSH, CDR2 LQKENI. Trimming took off 3 bases at V and 2 bases at J, with 11 bases between the two ends. Whole-study findings and limits: Baseline seropositivity characterized only 5 or 6 AZD1222 recipients. Without day 14 samples, only post-peak T cell repertoires were studied. It should be noted that donors were predominantly white British and more often female, and clonal diversity was possibly underestimated.

The chain combines TRBV18 with TRBJ2-7, with D perhaps being TRBD1 or TRBD2 (5 bases each). Sequenced here: peripheral blood, sampled on day 0 of AZD1222 vaccination. The TCR originated in an adult in good health. CDR3 residues: CASSPGTGTYEQYF. The CDR3 DNA follows: TGTGCCAGCTCACCTGGGACGGGGACCTACGAGCAGTACTTC.